Each of the 5 T cell receptor beta chains below was sequenced from the same sample in a study of blood T cell repertoires in COVID-19. This table comes from immunoSEQ multiplex PCR, and its TCRdb copy is limited to in-frame clones, with some not included. The table includes roughly 76,000 clones, around nine tenths detected once. Material for sequencing was peripheral blood. All receptors derive from a woman of 80 years or more with active or convalescent COVID-19.

This sequence joins TRBV5-1 and TRBJ2-7; 12 nucleotides agree with TRBD2. The CDR3 has 20 residues. J was trimmed by 2 bases and V by 0 bases; bases with no gene match: 15. The germline V gene encodes CDR1 SGHRS and CDR2 YFSETQ. The CDR3 nucleotides read TGCGCCAGCAGCTTGGTTCGGTCTAGCGGGGGGGGATCGATCCCCTACGAGCAGTACTTC. It is translated as CASSLVRSSGGGSIPYEQYF.

CDR3: CASSQVSVSGNTIYF. The CDR3 nucleotides read TGTGCCAGCAGCCAAGTTTCGGTCTCTGGAAACACCATATATTTT. The chain combines TRBV14 with TRBJ1-3; D is uncertain. The CDR3 is made up of 15 amino acids. The V end lost 1 base, the J end lost 0 bases, and 7 bases lay between the germline ends. Germline values: CDR1 SGHDN, CDR2 FVKESK.

The J gene is TRBJ1-6, the V gene TRBV6-6; D ambiguous. The length of the CDR3 is 14 residues. The germline V gene encodes CDR1 MNHNY and CDR2 SVGAGI (reference sequence). The germline V and J ends were trimmed by 3 bases and 7 bases, with 10 bases remaining between them. Here the CDR3 DNA reads TGTGCCAGCAGTTATGCTCCCGCGAATTCACCCCTCCACTTT. Translated, it gives CASSYAPANSPLHF.

This chain links TRBV19 with TRBJ1-2; D not certain. The V gene lost 11 bases and the J gene lost 0 bases, with 13 bases spanning the gap. CDR3 length: 13 amino acids. Germline assignment: CDR1 LNHDA and CDR2 SQIVND (reference sequence). The CDR3 nucleotides read TGTGCCGCTTTTGCCGGGACTAACTATGGCTACACCTTC. Translating gives CAAFAGTNYGYTF.

This clone is a singleton in its sample. The chain recombines TRBV30 with TRBJ1-3; a possible D gene is TRBD1 (5 bases). Germline V lookup: CDR1 GTSNPN, CDR2 SVGIG (reference sequence). The CDR3 totals 14 residues. V lost 3 bases, J lost 0 bases, and 9 bases lay in between. As DNA, the CDR3 is TGTGCCTGGAGAACAGGCGACTCTGGAAACACCATATATTTT. Amino acids: CAWRTGDSGNTIYF.